These T cell receptor beta chains were read from a single sample in a study of T cell changes during pregnancy in multiple sclerosis. Sequencing was performed with immunoSEQ multiplex PCR; in TCRdb, only in-frame clones are kept and a portion is missing. The table has more than 40,000 clones, 91% seen once; the top ten hold under 9.5%. Sequenced material: CD8+ T cells from peripheral blood mononuclear cells, taken after pregnancy. Source of these receptors: a female donor with multiple sclerosis, enrolled in a pregnancy study. Each CDR3 is given with its conserved first and last residue. Fields, in order: V gene, clone size, J gene, D gene, CDR3 protein, CDR3 DNA. The D gene is left open where the match is weak. Rows may omit the clone size; those that give it use once, few, many or a size class.

TRBV27	NA	TRBJ1-5	NA	CASSLERNQPQHF	TGTGCCAGCAGTTTGGAGCGCAATCAGCCCCAGCATTTT
TRBV10-3	NA	TRBJ2-3	TRBD2	CAISLAGGTDTQYF	TGTGCCATCAGTCTAGCGGGGGGCACAGATACGCAGTATTTT
TRBV27	NA	TRBJ2-6	NA	CASSLAWSGANVLTF	TGTGCCAGCAGTTTGGCATGGTCTGGGGCCAACGTCCTGACTTTC
TRBV27	NA	TRBJ2-7	TRBD1	CASSPRTGGYEQYF	TGTGCCAGCAGTCCCCGGACAGGGGGTTACGAGCAGTACTTC
TRBV10-1	NA	TRBJ2-1	NA	CASSESGDNEQFF	TGCGCCAGCAGTGAGTCCGGGGACAATGAGCAGTTCTTC
TRBV5-4	NA	TRBJ2-5	TRBD1	CASSRGDSNQETQYF	TGTGCCAGCAGCAGAGGGGACAGTAACCAAGAGACCCAGTACTTC
TRBV6-9	once	TRBJ2-7	NA	CASSFYAGFSYEQYF	TGTGCCAGCAGTTTTTACGCGGGTTTCTCCTACGAGCAGTACTTC
TRBV15	NA	TRBJ2-5	TRBD2	CATSRDLRGETQYF	TGTGCCACCAGCAGAGATCTGCGGGGGGAGACCCAGTACTTC
TRBV5-1	NA	TRBJ2-1	NA	CASSLDGDEQFF	TGCGCCAGCAGCTTAGATGGAGATGAGCAGTTCTTC
TRBV29-1	NA	TRBJ2-1	TRBD2	CSVGGGGYNEQFF	TGCAGCGTTGGCGGGGGGGGCTACAATGAGCAGTTCTTC
TRBV27	NA	TRBJ2-7	TRBD2	CASSLLAGAYEQYF	TGTGCCAGCAGTCTCCTAGCGGGAGCATACGAGCAGTACTTC
TRBV11-2	few	TRBJ1-1	NA	CASSFYAGDTEAFF	TGTGCCAGCAGCTTTTATGCGGGGGACACTGAAGCTTTCTTT
TRBV5-1	NA	TRBJ1-1	NA	CASSLARGPITEAFF	TGCGCCAGCAGCTTGGCCCGCGGGCCAATTACTGAAGCTTTCTTT
TRBV6-6	NA	TRBJ2-1	TRBD1	CASSLTGPSYNEQFF	TGTGCCAGCAGTCTGACAGGGCCTTCCTACAATGAGCAGTTCTTC
TRBV4-2	NA	TRBJ1-2	NA	CASSHLGGLDGYTF	TGTGCCAGCAGCCACCTCGGGGGGCTGGATGGCTACACCTTC
TRBV5-4	NA	TRBJ2-6	TRBD1	CASSWTGVSRSGANVLTF	TGTGCCAGCAGCTGGACAGGGGTCTCCCGCTCTGGGGCCAACGTCCTGACTTTC
TRBV30	NA	TRBJ1-5	TRBD1	CASGTGGPYSNQPQHF	TGTGCCTCGGGGACAGGGGGCCCCTATAGCAATCAGCCCCAGCATTTT
TRBV2	once	TRBJ2-5	TRBD2	CASSVLAGGPRTQYF	TGTGCCAGCAGTGTACTAGCGGGAGGGCCGCGGACCCAGTACTTC
TRBV30	NA	TRBJ1-2	TRBD1	CAWSLTRDRASKAF	TGTGCCTGGAGTTTAACCAGGGACAGAGCCTCTAAGGCCTTC
TRBV6-5	NA	TRBJ1-2	TRBD1	CASSYATGVYYGYTF	TGTGCCAGCAGTTACGCGACAGGGGTTTACTATGGCTACACCTTC
TRBV27	NA	TRBJ1-1	TRBD1	CASLDRGPITEAFF	TGTGCCAGCCTCGACAGGGGGCCGATCACTGAAGCTTTCTTT
TRBV12-5	NA	TRBJ1-1	NA	CASGLAVNTEAFF	TGTGCTAGTGGTTTGGCTGTGAACACTGAAGCTTTCTTT
TRBV4-1	NA	TRBJ2-3	TRBD2	CASSPSGMSDTQYF	TGCGCCAGCAGCCCGAGCGGGATGTCAGATACGCAGTATTTT
TRBV7-9	once	TRBJ1-4	NA	CASSLASNEKLFF	TGTGCCAGCAGCTTAGCCTCCAATGAAAAACTGTTTTTT
TRBV5-6	NA	TRBJ2-7	NA	CASSVTGGYEQYF	TGTGCCAGCAGCGTGACAGGTGGCTACGAGCAGTACTTC
TRBV30	NA	TRBJ2-3	NA	CAWSIGSRAGGQYF	TGTGCCTGGAGTATAGGTTCGAGAGCGGGTGGGCAGTATTTT
TRBV10-3	NA	TRBJ2-1	NA	CAISESERNNEQFF	TGTGCCATCAGTGAGTCGGAGAGGAACAATGAGCAGTTCTTC
TRBV19	NA	TRBJ2-7	NA	CASSITATDRPWREQYF	TGTGCCAGTAGTATCACGGCTACCGACAGGCCGTGGCGCGAGCAGTACTTC
TRBV4-1	NA	TRBJ1-1	NA	CASQPRLDMDTEAFF	TGCGCCAGTCAACCAAGACTGGATATGGACACTGAAGCTTTCTTT
TRBV7-6	NA	TRBJ1-2	TRBD1	CASSSDRDAYTF	TGTGCCAGCAGCTCTGACAGGGATGCCTACACCTTC
TRBV7-6	NA	TRBJ2-5	NA	CASSLAGSFQETQYF	TGTGCCAGCAGCTTAGCGGGCAGCTTCCAAGAGACCCAGTACTTC
TRBV13	NA	TRBJ1-3	TRBD1	CASSLEQGAGNTIYF	TGTGCCAGCAGCTTAGAACAGGGGGCTGGAAACACCATATATTTT
TRBV19	few	TRBJ1-6	TRBD1	CASSIGTGSSPLHF	TGTGCCAGTAGTATTGGGACAGGGAGTTCACCCCTCCACTTT
TRBV29-1	NA	TRBJ2-3	TRBD2	CSVIGLARDTQYF	TGCAGCGTTATCGGACTAGCAAGAGATACGCAGTATTTT
TRBV7-9	NA	TRBJ2-3	NA	CASSPEGARDTQYF	TGTGCCAGCAGCCCGGAGGGGGCCCGGGATACGCAGTATTTT
TRBV19	NA	TRBJ1-4	TRBD1	CASSIGRGRLEKLFF	TGTGCCAGTAGTATAGGCAGGGGGCGCTTAGAAAAACTGTTTTTT
TRBV7-9	NA	TRBJ1-1	NA	CASSGDLVMNTEAFF	TGTGCCAGCAGCGGAGATCTAGTTATGAACACTGAAGCTTTCTTT
TRBV5-1	NA	TRBJ1-2	NA	CASSSSTGEVYGYTF	TGCGCCAGCAGCTCATCGACCGGGGAAGTCTATGGCTACACCTTC
TRBV5-4	NA	TRBJ1-1	TRBD1	CASSGQGREAFF	TGTGCCAGCAGCGGACAGGGGCGGGAAGCTTTCTTT